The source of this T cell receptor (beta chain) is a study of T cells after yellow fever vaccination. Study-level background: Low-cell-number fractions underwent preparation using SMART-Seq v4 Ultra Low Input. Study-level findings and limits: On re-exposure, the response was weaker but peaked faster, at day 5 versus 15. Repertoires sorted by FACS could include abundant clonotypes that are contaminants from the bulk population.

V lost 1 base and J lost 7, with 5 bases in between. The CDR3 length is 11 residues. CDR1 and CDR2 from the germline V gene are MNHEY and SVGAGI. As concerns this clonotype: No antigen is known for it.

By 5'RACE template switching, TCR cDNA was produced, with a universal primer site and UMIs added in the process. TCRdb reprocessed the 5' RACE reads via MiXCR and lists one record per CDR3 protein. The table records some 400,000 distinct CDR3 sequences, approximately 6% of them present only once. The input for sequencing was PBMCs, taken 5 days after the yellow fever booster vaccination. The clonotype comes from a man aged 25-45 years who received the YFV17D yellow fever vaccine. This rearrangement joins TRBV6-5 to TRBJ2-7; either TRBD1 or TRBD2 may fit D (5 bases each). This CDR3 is CASSYWGEQYF. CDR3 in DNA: TGTGCCAGCAGTTACTGGGGGGAGCAGTACTTC.